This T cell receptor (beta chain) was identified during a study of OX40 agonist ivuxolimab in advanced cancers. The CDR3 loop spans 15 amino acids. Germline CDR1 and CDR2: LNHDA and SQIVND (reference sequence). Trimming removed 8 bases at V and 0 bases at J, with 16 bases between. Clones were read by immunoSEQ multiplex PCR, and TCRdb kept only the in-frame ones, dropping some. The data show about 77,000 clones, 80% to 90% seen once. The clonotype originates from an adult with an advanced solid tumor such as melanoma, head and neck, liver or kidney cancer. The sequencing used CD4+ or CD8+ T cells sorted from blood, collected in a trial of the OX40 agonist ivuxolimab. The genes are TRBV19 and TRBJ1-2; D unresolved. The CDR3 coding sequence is TGTGCCAGTGGTTCAGTTCGGCTTACTAACTATGGCTACACCTTC. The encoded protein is CASGSVRLTNYGYTF.